This TCR beta chain was documented in a study of blood T cell repertoires in COVID-19. Study in general: COVID-19 samples collected from the United States, Italy and Spain covered acute and convalescent phases. PBMCs, B-cell-depleted T cells, or T cells were the source of the cDNA or gDNA that made up the material.

Per the study methods: Amplification with reference gene primers provided the estimates of nucleated cell counts. The protocol was immunoSEQ multiplex PCR, while the TCRdb copy is restricted to in-frame clones and leaves out a portion. V, J and clone size are taken as reported in that table, and D and trimming were inferred from the DNA itself. The sample holds 130,000 or so clones; about 88% are singletons and the top ten take around 2.3%. Trimming removed 5 bases from V and 0 bases from J; junction bases left unmatched: 17. The CDR3 is 21 amino acids. From germline, CDR1 is MNHNY and CDR2 SVGAGI (reference sequence).

What was sequenced was peripheral blood. The sequence was collected from a human donor with COVID-19, enrolled during active disease. The donor label of this sample is uncertain. This chain uses TRBV6-6 with TRBJ2-6, with 9 bases identical to TRBD1. The CDR3 reads CASSRGLGTGLELSGANVLTF. The CDR3 region has the DNA TGTGCCAGCAGTCGGGGCCTCGGGACAGGGCTTGAACTCTCTGGGGCCAACGTCCTGACTTTC.